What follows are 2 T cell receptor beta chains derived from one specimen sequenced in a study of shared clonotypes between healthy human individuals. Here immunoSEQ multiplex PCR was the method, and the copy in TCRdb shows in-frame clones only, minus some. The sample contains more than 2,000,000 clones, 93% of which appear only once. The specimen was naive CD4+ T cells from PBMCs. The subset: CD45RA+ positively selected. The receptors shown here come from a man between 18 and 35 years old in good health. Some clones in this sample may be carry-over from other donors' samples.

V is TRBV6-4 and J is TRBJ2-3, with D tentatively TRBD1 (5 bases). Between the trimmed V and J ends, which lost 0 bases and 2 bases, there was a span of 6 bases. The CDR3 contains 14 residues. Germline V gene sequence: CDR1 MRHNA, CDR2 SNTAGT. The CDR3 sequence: CASSDSDNTDTQYF. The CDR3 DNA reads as TGTGCCAGCAGTGACTCGGACAACACAGATACGCAGTATTTT.

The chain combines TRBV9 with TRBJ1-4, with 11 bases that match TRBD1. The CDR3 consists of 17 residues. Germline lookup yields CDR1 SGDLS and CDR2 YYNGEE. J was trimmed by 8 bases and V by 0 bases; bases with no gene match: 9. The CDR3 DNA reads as TGTGCCAGCAGCGTAGGGATGGGGGACAGGGGGAAAGAAAAACTGTTTTTT. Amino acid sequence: CASSVGMGDRGKEKLFF. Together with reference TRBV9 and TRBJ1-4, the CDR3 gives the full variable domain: DSGVTQTPKHLITATGQRVTLRCSPRSGDLSVYWYQQSLDQGLQFLIQYYNGEERAKGNILERFSAQQFPDLHSELNLSSLELGDSALYFCASSVGMGDRGKEKLFFGSGTQLSVL.